This T cell receptor (beta chain) was documented in a study of tumor-infiltrating lymphocytes in primary liver carcinoma. Study-wide results and limits: The 250 largest clones made up significantly more of tumor than blood repertoires (p = 0.039).

Extraction also yielded germline DNA, while blood RNA was obtained from unsorted whole blood. Using a constant-region primer together with ProtoScript II reverse transcriptase, TCR beta cDNA was made from approximately 0.55 ug of total RNA. Library construction for TCR beta comprised three nested multiplex PCR rounds performed with slightly modified ARM-PCR. Rounds one and two of PCR, each of approximately 11 cycles, were primed with TRBV1-TRBV30 forward primers and a C-beta reverse primer. TCRdb reanalysed the multiplex PCR reads using MiXCR and keeps one entry per CDR3 protein. The repertoire consists of 330,000 or so distinct CDR3 sequences, with around three fifths occurring once and the leading ten covering under 8%. Germline CDR1 SGHAT, CDR2 FQNNGV. The CDR3 has 14 amino acids. A remark on this clonotype: What it binds is not known. The germline gene is not matched at one end of the junction; a read error may be the cause.

The chain recombines TRBV11-2 with TRBJ2-7; either TRBD1 or TRBD2 may supply D (6 bases each). The specimen was peripheral blood. The receptor was derived from a man between 40 and 49 years old with primary liver carcinoma and hepatitis B virus infection. The CDR3 sequence: CVSSRGGTHYEQYF. The DNA of the CDR3 is TGTGTCAGCAGTCGAGGAGGGACACACTACGAGCAGTACTTC. The full variable domain, in which reference TRBV11-2 and TRBJ2-7 provide the parts outside the CDR3, is EAGVAQSPRYKIIEKRQSVAFWCNPISGHATLYWYQQILGQGPKLLIQFQNNGVVDDSQLPKDRFSAERLKGVDSTLKIQPAKLEDSAVYLCVSSRGGTHYEQYFGPGTRLTVT.